The entry below gives a single TCR beta chain sequence along with its context. Its matching antigen is unknown. This sample is drawn from a study of PD-1 blockade in classical Hodgkin lymphoma. Libraries were prepared by immunoSEQ multiplex PCR; TCRdb keeps only in-frame clonotypes and omits some of them. Among 75,000 to 100,000 clones listed, roughly 79% were seen once. Relapse was seen in all patients after autologous stem cell transplantation, and brentuximab vedotin exposure was variable. Trimming removed 5 bases from V and 5 bases from J, with 12 bases in between. The CDR3 covers 13 residues. Germline V gene sequence: CDR1 ENHRY, CDR2 SYGVKD. The study, taken as a whole, reports: Patients who responded completely had about the same baseline diversity as newly diagnosed patients. Diversity in CD4+ TCRs, unlike that measured in CD8+ TCRs, had risen significantly by C4D1.

The clonotype originates from a human donor with classical Hodgkin lymphoma. The chain joins TRBV10-3 to TRBJ1-2, with a weak D call TRBD1 (5 bases). The sequences come from peripheral blood mononuclear cells (PBMCs), collected before the second cycle of nivolumab. The CDR3: CAISFDRTYGYTF. Written as DNA, the CDR3 is TGTGCCATCAGTTTCGACAGAACTTATGGCTACACCTTC.